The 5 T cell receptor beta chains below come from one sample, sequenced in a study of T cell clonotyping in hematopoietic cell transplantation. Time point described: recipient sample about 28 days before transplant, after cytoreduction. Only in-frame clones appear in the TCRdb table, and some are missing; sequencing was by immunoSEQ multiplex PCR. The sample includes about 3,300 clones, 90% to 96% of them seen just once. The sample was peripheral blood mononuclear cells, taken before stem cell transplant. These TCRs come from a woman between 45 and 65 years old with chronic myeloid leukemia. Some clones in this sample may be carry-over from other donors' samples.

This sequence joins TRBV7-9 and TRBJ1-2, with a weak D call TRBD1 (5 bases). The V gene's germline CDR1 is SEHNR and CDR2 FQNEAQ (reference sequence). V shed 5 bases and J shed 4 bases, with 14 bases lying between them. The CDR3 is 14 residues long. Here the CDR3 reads CASSLAGTLYGYTF. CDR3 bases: TGTGCCAGCAGCCTCGCCGGGACGCTCTATGGCTACACCTTC.

CDR3 DNA sequence: TGTGCCAGCAGTTCAACGACAACCGAGACCTATGGCTACACCTTC. Amino acids: CASSSTTTETYGYTF. The V and J genes are TRBV6-5 and TRBJ1-2; D is unresolved. This CDR3 region has 15 residues. With 4 bases removed from V and 4 bases from J, the gap between germline ends came to 16 bases. Germline-derived CDR1 and CDR2 are MNHEY and SVGAGI.

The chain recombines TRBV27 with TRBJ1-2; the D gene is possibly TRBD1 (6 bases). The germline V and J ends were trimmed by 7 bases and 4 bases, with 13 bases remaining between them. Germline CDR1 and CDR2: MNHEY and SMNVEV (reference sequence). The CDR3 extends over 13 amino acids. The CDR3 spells CASKVTGTYGYTF. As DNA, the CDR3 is TGTGCCAGCAAAGTGACAGGCACCTATGGCTACACCTTC.

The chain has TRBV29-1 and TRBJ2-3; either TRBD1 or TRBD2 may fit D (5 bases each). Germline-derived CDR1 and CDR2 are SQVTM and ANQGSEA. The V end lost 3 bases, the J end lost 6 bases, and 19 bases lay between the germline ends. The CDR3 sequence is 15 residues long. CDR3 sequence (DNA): TGCAGCGTTGATGACCGGGACGGCGCCAGTGATACGCAGTATTTT. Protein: CSVDDRDGASDTQYF.

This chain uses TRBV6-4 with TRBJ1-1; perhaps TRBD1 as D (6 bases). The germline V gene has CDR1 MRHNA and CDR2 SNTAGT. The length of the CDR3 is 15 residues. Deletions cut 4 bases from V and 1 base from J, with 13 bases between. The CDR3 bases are TGTGCCAGCAGTGCAGGGACACCCCAGAACACTGAAGCTTTCTTT. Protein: CASSAGTPQNTEAFF.